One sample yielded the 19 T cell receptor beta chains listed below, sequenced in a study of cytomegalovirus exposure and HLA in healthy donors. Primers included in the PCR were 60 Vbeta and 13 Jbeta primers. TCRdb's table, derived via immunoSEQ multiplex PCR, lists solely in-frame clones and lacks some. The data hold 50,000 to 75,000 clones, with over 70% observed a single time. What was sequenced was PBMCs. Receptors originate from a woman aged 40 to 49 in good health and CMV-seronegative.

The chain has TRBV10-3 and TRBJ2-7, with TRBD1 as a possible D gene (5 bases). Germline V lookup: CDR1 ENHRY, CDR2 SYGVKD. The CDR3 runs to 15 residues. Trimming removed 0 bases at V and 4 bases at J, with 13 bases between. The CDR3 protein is CAISESGGAPYEQYF. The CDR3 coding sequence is TGTGCCATCAGTGAGTCTGGTGGGGCACCGTACGAGCAGTACTTC.

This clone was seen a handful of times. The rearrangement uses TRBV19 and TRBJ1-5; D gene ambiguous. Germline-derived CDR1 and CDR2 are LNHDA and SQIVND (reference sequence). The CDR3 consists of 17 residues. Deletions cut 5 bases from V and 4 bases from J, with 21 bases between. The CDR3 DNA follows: TGTGCCAGTAGTTTGGGTCAGGATCGGATTTGGAATCAGCCCCAGCATTTT. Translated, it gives CASSLGQDRIWNQPQHF.

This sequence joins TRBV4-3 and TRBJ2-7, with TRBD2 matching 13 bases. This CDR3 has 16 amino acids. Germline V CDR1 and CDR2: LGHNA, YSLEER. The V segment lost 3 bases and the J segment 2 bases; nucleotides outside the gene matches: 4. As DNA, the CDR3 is TGCGCCAGCAGCCACGTACTAGCGGGAGGGCCCTACGAGCAGTACTTC. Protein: CASSHVLAGGPYEQYF.

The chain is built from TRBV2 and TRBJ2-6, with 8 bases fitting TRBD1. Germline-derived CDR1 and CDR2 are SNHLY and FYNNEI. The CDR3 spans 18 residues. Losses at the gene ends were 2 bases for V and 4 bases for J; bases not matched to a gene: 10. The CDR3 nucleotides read TGTGCCAGCAGTGAACCGGACAGGGCCGTGCGGGGGGCCAACGTCCTGACTTTC. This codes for CASSEPDRAVRGANVLTF.

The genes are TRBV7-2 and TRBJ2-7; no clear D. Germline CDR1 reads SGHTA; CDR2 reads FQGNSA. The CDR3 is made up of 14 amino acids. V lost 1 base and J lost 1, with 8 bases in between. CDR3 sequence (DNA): TGTGCCAGCAGCTTAGATTTCGTTTCCTACGAGCAGTACTTC. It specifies CASSLDFVSYEQYF.

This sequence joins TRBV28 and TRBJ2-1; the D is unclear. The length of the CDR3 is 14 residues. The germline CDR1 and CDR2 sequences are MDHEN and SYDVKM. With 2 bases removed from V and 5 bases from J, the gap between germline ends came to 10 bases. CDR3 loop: CASSLVAPDNEQFF. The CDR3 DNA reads TGTGCCAGCAGTTTAGTAGCACCCGACAATGAGCAGTTCTTC.

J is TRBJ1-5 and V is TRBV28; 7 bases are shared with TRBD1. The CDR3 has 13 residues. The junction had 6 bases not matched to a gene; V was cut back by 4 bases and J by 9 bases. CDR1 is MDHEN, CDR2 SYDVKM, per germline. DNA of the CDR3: TGTGCCAGCAGTTCCGGACAGGCTCGGCCCCAGCATTTT. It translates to CASSSGQARPQHF. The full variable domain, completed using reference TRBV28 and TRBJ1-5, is DVKVTQSSRYLVKRTGEKVFLECVQDMDHENMFWYRQDPGLGLRLIYFSYDVKMKEKGDIPEGYSVSREKKERFSLILESASTNQTSMYLCASSSGQARPQHFGDGTRLSIL.

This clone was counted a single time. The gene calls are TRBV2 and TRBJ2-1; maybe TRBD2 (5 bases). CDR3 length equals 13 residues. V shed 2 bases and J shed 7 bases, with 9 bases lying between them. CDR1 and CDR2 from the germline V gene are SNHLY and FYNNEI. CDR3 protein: CASSELAGNEQFF. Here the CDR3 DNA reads TGTGCCAGCAGTGAACTAGCTGGGAATGAGCAGTTCTTC.

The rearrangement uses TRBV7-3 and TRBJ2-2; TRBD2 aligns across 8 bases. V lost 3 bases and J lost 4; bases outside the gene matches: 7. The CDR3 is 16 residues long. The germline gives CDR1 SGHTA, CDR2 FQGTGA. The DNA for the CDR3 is TGTGCCAGCAGCTTGAGAACTAGCGGAGGCACCGGGGAGCTGTTTTTT. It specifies CASSLRTSGGTGELFF.

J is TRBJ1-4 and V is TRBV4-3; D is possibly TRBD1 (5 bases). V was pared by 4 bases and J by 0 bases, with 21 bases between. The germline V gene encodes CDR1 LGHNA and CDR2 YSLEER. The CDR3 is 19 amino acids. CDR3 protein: CASSRSPVGTGATNEKLFF. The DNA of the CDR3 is TGCGCCAGCAGCCGAAGCCCCGTTGGGACGGGGGCAACTAATGAAAAACTGTTTTTT.

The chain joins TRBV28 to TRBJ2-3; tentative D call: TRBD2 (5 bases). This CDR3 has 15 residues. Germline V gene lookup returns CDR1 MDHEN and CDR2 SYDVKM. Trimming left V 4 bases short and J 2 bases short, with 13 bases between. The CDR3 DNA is TGTGCCAGCAGTTCCCCTGGACTTGTCACAGATACGCAGTATTTT. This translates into CASSSPGLVTDTQYF.

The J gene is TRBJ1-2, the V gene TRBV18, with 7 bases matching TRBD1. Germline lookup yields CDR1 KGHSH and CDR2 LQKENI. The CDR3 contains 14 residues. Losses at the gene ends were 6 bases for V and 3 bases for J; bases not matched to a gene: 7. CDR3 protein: CASSRGQEDYGYTF. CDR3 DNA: TGTGCCAGCTCCCGCGGACAGGAAGACTATGGCTACACCTTC.

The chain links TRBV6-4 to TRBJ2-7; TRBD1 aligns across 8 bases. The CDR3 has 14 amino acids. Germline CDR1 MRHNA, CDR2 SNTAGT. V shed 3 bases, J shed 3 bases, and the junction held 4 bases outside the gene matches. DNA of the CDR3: TGTGCCAGCAGTGAAACAGGGGGAAGCTACGAGCAGTACTTC. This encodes CASSETGGSYEQYF.

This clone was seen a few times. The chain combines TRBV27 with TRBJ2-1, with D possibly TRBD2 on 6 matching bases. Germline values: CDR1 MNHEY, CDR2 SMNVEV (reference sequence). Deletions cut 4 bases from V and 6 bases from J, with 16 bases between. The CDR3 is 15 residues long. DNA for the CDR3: TGTGCCAGCAGTTCCCTCCTGGTCGGGAGCAATGAGCAGTTCTTC. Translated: CASSSLLVGSNEQFF.

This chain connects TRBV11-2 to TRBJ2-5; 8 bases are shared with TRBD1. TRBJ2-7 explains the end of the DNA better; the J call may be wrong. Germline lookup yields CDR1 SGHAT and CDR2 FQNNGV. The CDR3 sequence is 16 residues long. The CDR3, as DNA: TGTGCCAGCAGCCCGATCAGGGGGCCCAGCTCCTACGAGCAGTACTTC. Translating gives CASSPIRGPSSYEQYF.

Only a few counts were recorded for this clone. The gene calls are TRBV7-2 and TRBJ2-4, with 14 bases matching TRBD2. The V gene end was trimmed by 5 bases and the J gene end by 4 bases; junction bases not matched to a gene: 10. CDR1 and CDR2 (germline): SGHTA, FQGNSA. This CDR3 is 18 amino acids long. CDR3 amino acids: CASSETRLAGGLKNIQYF. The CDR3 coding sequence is TGTGCCAGCAGCGAGACCCGACTAGCGGGAGGGTTGAAAAACATTCAGTACTTC.

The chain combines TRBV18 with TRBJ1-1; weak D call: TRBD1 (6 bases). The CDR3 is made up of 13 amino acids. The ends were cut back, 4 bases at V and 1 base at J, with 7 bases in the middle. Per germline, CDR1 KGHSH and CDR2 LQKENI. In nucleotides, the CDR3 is TGTGCCAGCTCACAGACAGGGAACACTGAAGCTTTCTTT. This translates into CASSQTGNTEAFF.

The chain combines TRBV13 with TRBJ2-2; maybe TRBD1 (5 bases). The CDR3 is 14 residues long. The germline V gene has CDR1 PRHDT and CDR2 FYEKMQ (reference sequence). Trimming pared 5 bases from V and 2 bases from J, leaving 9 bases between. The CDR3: CASSPRGNTGELFF. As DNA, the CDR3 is TGTGCCAGCAGCCCAAGGGGTAACACCGGGGAGCTGTTTTTT.

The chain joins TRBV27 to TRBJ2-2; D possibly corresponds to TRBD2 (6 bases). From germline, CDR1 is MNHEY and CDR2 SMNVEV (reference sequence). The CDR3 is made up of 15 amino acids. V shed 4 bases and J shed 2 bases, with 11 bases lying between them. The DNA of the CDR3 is TGTGCCAGCAGTTCCGGACTATTCAACACCGGGGAGCTGTTTTTT. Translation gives CASSSGLFNTGELFF.